This T cell receptor (beta chain) stems from a study of beta chain features in type 1 diabetes. This clone was counted a few times. The investigators reverse transcribed all of the isolated RNA, so they sequenced expressed TCRB transcripts. Clones were read by immunoSEQ multiplex PCR, and TCRdb kept only the in-frame ones, dropping some. The table shows 150,000 to 180,000 clones, with 11% occurring only once. The CDR3 contains 15 residues. From germline, CDR1 is SGDLS and CDR2 YYNGEE. The V gene end was trimmed by 4 bases and the J gene end by 2 bases; junction bases not matched to a gene: 8. The source is a man in his late teens or twenties in good health. V and J are TRBV9 and TRBJ2-5; 7 bases match TRBD1. What was sequenced was central memory CD4+ T cells from blood. CDR3 in amino acids: CASSKGGGLQETQYF. CDR3 DNA sequence: TGTGCCAGCAGCAAAGGGGGCGGGCTTCAAGAGACCCAGTACTTC.